This T cell receptor beta chain was profiled in a study of T-cell memory formation after mild COVID-19. Across the whole study: Largely donor-specific TCR clusters were found. Findings and limits, study-wide: Certain responding clones were present in pre-infection memory, suggesting participation of cross-reactive memory.

This clonotype came up a few times. The antigen remains unidentified. TCRdb re-analysed the 5' RACE reads in MiXCR, keeping a single row per CDR3 protein. This table has over 450,000 distinct CDR3 sequences, about a fifth appearing once. Trimming took 4 bases from V and 4 from J; bases not matched to a gene: 5. Germline values: CDR1 LGHNA, CDR2 YSLEER. The CDR3 runs 16 residues. The sequence derives from an adult woman who had mild COVID-19 (a few samples of this study predate the infection). Cell type and time point are not known. Sequences were obtained from PBMCs or a T cell subset sorted from them (not recorded which). The V gene is TRBV4-3, the J gene TRBJ2-1, with TRBD2 matching 12 bases. Here the CDR3 DNA reads TGCGCCAGCAGCCTGACTAGCGGGAGCTGGTACAATGAGCAGTTCTTC. The encoded protein is CASSLTSGSWYNEQFF.